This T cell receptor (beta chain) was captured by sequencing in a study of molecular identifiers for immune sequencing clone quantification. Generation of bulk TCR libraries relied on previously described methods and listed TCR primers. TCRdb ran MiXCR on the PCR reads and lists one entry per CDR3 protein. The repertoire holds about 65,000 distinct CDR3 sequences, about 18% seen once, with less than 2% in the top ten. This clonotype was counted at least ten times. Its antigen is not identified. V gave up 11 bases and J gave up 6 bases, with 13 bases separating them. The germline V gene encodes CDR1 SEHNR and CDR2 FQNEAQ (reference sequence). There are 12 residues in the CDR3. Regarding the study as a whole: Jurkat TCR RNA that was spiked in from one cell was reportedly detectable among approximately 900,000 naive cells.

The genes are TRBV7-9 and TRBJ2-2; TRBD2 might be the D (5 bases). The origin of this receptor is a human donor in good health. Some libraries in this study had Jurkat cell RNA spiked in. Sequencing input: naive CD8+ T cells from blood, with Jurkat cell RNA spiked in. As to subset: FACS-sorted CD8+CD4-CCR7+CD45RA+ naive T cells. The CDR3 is CAGGSPSGELFF. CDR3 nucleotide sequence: TGTGCCGGAGGCAGTCCCTCCGGGGAGCTGTTTTTT. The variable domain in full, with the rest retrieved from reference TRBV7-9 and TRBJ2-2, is DTGVSQNPRHKITKRGQNVTFRCDPISEHNRLYWYRQTLGQGPEFLTYFQNEAQLEKSRLLSDRFSAERPKGSFSTLEIQRTEQGDSAMYLCAGGSPSGELFFGEGSRLTVL.